Listed below are T cell receptor beta chains from one sample, sequenced in a study of cytomegalovirus exposure and HLA in healthy donors. Clones were sequenced by immunoSEQ multiplex PCR, and TCRdb holds only the in-frame ones, with some missing. The repertoire has around 100,000 clones, over 65% of them found once; the top ten carry roughly 5%. Material for sequencing was PBMCs. The receptor set was obtained from a female donor in good health and CMV-seropositive. The CDR3 runs from the conserved cysteine through the conserved F or W. Clone size is shown for a subset of rows, as once, few, many or a class of expanded clone.

v_call,cdr3_length,j_call,clone_size,cdr3_aa
TRBV30,11,TRBJ2-1,.,CAWSQGVRGVF
TRBV27,13,TRBJ1-1,.,CASSLAGNTEAFF
TRBV10-1,11,TRBJ2-7,.,CASSGSVEQYF
TRBV28,12,TRBJ1-2,.,CASKSVGRGYTF
TRBV9,14,TRBJ1-2,once,CASSVTGVGYGYTF
TRBV11-2,12,TRBJ2-7,.,CASSHSSYEQYF
TRBV30,12,TRBJ2-1,.,CAWSASSDEQFF
TRBV2,15,TRBJ1-2,.,CASSEGQGPYYGYTF
TRBV6-5,16,TRBJ1-1,.,CASSYSTGRVNTEAFF
TRBV2,16,TRBJ1-1,.,CASNPPPRGAVTEAFF
TRBV6-1,14,TRBJ2-7,few,CASSGGTILYEQYF
TRBV2,15,TRBJ1-1,.,CASMIHPTGNTEAFF
TRBV5-4,18,TRBJ2-5,.,CASSSKGLAGGRRETQYF
TRBV2,12,TRBJ2-7,.,CASSRDSYEQYF
TRBV12-5,16,TRBJ2-7,.,CASGLDRGLGSYEQYF
TRBV6-5,15,TRBJ2-1,once,CASSPRGPGYNEQFF
TRBV11-2,15,TRBJ2-5,.,CASSLGRGAQETQYF
TRBV7-8,14,TRBJ2-1,.,CASSALTSANEQFF